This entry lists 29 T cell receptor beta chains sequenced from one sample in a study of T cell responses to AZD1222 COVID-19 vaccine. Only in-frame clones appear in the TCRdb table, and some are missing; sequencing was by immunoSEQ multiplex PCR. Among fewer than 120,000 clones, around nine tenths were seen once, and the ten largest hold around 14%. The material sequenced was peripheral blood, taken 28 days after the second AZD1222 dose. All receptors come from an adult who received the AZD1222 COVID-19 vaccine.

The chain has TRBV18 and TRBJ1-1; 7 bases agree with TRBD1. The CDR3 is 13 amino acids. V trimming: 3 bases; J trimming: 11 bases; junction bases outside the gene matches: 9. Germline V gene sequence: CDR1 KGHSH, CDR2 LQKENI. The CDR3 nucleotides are TGTGCCAGCTCACCCCCAGGGGGGCGCGTGGCTTTCTTT. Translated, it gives CASSPPGGRVAFF.

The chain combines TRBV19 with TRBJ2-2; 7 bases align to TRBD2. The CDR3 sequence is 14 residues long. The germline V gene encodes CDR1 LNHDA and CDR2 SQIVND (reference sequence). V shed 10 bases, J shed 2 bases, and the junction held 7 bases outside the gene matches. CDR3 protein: CATPAGVNTGELFF. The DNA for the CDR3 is TGTGCCACCCCTGCGGGAGTCAACACCGGGGAGCTGTTTTTT.

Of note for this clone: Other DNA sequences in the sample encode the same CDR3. The CDR3: CASSSQETQYF. The CDR3 DNA follows: TGTGCCAGCAGCAGCCAAGAGACCCAGTACTTC. The rearrangement joins TRBV27 to TRBJ2-5, with unresolved D. Between the trimmed V and J ends, which lost 6 bases and 1 base, there was a span of 3 bases. There are 11 residues in the CDR3. Per the germline V gene, CDR1 is MNHEY and CDR2 is SMNVEV (reference sequence).

CDR3 region: CAISDEGAVSEQYF. The CDR3 nucleotides are TGTGCCATCAGTGATGAGGGGGCGGTATCCGAGCAGTACTTC. V is TRBV10-3 and J is TRBJ2-7, with TRBD1 identical over 7 bases. The trim removed 3 bases at V and 6 bases at J, leaving 8 bases unmatched. Per germline, CDR1 ENHRY and CDR2 SYGVKD. The CDR3 extends over 14 amino acids.

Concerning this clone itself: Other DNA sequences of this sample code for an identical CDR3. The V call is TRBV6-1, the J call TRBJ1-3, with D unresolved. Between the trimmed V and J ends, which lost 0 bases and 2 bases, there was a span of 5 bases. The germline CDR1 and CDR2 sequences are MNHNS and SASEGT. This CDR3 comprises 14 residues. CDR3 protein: CASSEAGTGNTIYF. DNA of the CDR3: TGTGCCAGCAGTGAAGCAGGAACTGGAAACACCATATATTTT.

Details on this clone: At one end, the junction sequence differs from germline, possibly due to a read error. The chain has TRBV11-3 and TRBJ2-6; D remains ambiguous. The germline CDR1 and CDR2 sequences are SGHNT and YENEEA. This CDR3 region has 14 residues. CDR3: CASSLGEWANVLTF. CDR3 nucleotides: TGTGCCAGCAGCTTGGGCGAATGGGCAAACGTCCTGACTTTC.

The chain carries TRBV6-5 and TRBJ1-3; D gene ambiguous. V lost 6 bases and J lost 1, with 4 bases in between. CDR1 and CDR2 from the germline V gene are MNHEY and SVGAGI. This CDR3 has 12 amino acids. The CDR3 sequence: CASRSSGNTIYF. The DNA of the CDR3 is TGTGCCAGCAGATCTTCTGGAAACACCATATATTTT.

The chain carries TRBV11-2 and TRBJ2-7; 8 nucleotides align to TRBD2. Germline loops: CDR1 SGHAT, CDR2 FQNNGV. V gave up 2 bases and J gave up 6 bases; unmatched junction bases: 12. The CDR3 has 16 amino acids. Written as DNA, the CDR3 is TGTGCCAGCAGCTTACCGGGAGCGGGGGCCCTCCGCGAGCAGTACTTC. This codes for CASSLPGAGALREQYF.

The chain's CDR3 is CASSLNRGYGYTF. CDR3 DNA: TGTGCCAGCAGTTTAAACAGGGGTTATGGCTACACCTTC. V gene TRBV27 combines with J gene TRBJ1-2; TRBD1 matches at 7 bases. J gave up 5 bases and V 2 bases, and 2 bases lay outside the gene matches. The CDR3 is 13 residues long. From germline, CDR1 is MNHEY and CDR2 SMNVEV (reference sequence).

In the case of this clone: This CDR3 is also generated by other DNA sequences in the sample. Written as DNA, the CDR3 is TGCGCCAGCAGTTCCGAGGGGGCGACTAATGAAAAACTGTTTTTT. This sequence encodes CASSSEGATNEKLFF. The gene calls are TRBV5-1 and TRBJ1-4; 7 bases align to TRBD1. CDR1 SGHRS and CDR2 YFSETQ come from the germline V gene. The V gene end was trimmed by 5 bases and the J gene end by 2 bases; junction bases not matched to a gene: 6. This CDR3 has 15 residues.

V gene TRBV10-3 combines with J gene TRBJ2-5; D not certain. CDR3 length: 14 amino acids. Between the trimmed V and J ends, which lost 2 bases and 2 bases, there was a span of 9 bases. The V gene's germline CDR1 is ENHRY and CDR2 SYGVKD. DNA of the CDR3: TGTGCCATCAGTGAGACAAGCCAGCAAGAGACCCAGTACTTC. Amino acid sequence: CAISETSQQETQYF.

The CDR3 DNA reads TGTGCCAGCAGCCAAACATCTCAAGAGACCCAGTACTTC. Its protein product is CASSQTSQETQYF. This chain uses TRBV3-1 (or the pseudogene TRBV3-2) with TRBJ2-5; no definite D call. Germline CDR1 reads LGHDT; CDR2 reads YNNKEL (reference sequence). Trimming took off 2 bases at V and 2 bases at J, with 6 bases between the two ends. The CDR3 runs 13 residues.

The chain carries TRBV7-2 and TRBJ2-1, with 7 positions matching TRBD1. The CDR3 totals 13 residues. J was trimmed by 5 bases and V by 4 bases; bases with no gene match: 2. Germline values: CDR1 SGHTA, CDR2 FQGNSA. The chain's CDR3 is CASSSTGDNEQFF. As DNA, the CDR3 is TGTGCCAGCAGCTCCACAGGGGACAATGAGCAGTTCTTC.

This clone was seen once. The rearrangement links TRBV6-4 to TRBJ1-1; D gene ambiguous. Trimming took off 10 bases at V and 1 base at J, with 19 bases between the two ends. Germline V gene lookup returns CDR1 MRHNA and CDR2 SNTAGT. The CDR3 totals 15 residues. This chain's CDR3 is CATPLRVNGNTEAFF. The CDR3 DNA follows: TGTGCCACCCCCCTGAGGGTAAATGGGAACACTGAAGCTTTCTTT.

The CDR3 sequence: CSAPTGRFF. In DNA form, the CDR3 reads TGCAGTGCCCCGACAGGACGGTTTTTT. The genes are TRBV20-1 and TRBJ1-4; D possibly corresponds to TRBD1 (6 bases). This CDR3 comprises 9 residues. Germline V gene sequence: CDR1 DFQATT, CDR2 SNEGSKA (reference sequence). Between the trimmed V and J ends, which lost 6 bases and 16 bases, there was a span of 12 bases.

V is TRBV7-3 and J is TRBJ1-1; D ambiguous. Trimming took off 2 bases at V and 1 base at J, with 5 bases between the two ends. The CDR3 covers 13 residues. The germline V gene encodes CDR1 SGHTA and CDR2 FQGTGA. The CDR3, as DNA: TGTGCCAGCAGCTTAGCGAAGAACACTGAAGCTTTCTTT. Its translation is CASSLAKNTEAFF.

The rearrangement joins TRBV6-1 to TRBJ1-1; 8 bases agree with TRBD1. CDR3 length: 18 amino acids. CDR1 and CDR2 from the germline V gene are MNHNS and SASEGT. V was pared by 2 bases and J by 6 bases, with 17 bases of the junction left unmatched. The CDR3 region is CASSERGQGKMGLPEAFF. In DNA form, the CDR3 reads TGTGCCAGCAGTGAACGCGGACAGGGAAAAATGGGACTCCCTGAAGCTTTCTTT.

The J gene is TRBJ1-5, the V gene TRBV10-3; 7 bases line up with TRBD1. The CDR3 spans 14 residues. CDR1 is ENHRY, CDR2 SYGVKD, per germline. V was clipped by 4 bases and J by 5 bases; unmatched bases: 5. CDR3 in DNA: TGTGCCATCAGTGGGGGACAGACGGATCAGCCCCAGCATTTT. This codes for CAISGGQTDQPQHF.

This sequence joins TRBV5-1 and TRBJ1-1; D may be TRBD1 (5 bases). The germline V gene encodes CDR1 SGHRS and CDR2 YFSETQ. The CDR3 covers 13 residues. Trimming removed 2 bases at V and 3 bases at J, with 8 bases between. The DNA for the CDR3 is TGCGCCAGCAGCTTTACCAGGGACACTGAAGCTTTCTTT. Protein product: CASSFTRDTEAFF.

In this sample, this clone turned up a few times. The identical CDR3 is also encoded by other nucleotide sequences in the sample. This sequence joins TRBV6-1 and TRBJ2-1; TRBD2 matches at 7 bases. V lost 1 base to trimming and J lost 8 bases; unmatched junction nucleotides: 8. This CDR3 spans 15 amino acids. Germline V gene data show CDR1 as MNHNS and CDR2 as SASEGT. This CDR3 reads CASSEVGRRGDEQFF. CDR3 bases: TGTGCCAGCAGTGAAGTGGGTAGACGGGGGGATGAGCAGTTCTTC.

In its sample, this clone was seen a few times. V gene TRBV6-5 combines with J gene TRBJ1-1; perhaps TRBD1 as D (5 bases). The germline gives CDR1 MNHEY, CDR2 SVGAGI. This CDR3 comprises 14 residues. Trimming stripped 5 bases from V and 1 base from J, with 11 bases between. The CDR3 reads CASSRDRRNTEAFF. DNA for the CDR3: TGTGCCAGCAGTCGCGACAGAAGGAACACTGAAGCTTTCTTT.

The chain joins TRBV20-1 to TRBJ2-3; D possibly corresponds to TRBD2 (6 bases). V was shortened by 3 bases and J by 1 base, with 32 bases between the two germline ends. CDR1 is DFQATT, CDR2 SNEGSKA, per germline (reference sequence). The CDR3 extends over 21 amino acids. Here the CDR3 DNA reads TGCAGTGCTAGTGGGACCGGGGGTTTGGCGGGGTTCCTCTTCGGCACAGATACGCAGTATTTT. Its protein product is CSASGTGGLAGFLFGTDTQYF.

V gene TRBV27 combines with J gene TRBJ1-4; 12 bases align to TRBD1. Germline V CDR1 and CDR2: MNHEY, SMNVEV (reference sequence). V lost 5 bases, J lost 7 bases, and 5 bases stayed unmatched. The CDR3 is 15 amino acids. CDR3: CASSHGTGGGEKLFF. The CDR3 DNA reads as TGTGCCAGCAGTCACGGGACAGGGGGCGGTGAAAAACTGTTTTTT.

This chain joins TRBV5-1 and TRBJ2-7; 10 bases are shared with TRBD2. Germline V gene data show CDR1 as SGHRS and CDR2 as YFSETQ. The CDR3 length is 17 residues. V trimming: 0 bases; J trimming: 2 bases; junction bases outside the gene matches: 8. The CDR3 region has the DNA TGCGCCAGCAGCTTGGCGTCTAGCGGGAGTCGGGCCTACGAGCAGTACTTC. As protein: CASSLASSGSRAYEQYF.

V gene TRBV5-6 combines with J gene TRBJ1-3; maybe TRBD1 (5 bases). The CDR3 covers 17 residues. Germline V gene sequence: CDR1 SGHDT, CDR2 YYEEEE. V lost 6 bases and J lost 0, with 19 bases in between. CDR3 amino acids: CASTIRLGHSSGNTIYF. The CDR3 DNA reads TGTGCCAGCACCATCAGGTTGGGGCATAGCTCTGGAAACACCATATATTTT.

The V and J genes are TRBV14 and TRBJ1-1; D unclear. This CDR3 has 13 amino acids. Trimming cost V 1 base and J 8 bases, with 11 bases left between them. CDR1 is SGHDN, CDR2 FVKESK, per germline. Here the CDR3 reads CASSQAEGGEAFF. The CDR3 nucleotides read TGTGCCAGCAGCCAAGCGGAAGGTGGGGAAGCTTTCTTT.

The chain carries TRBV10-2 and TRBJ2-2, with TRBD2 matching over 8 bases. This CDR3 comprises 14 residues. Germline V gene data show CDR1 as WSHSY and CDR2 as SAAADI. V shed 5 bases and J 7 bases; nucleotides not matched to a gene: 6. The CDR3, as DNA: TGCGCCAGCAGTATAGCGGGGCCCCTCGGGGAGCTGTTTTTT. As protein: CASSIAGPLGELFF.

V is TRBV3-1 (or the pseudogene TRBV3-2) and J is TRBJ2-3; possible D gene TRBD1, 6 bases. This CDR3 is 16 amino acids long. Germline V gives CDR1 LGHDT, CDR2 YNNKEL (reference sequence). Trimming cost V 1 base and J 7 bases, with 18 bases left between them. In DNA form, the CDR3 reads TGTGCCAGCAGCCAAGGATTAGGAACAGGGATGAATACGCAGTATTTT. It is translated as CASSQGLGTGMNTQYF.

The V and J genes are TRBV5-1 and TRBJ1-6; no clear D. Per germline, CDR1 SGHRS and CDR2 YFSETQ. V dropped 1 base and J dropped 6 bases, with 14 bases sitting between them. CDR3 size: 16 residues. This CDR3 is CASSLWGEAINSPLHF. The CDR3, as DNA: TGCGCCAGCAGCTTGTGGGGTGAGGCGATTAATTCACCCCTCCACTTT.